The rows below give T cell receptor beta chains drawn from one sample of a study of blood T cells in healthy people across ages. MiXCR, applied by TCRdb to the 5' RACE reads, yields one record per CDR3 protein. The table records approximately 810,000 distinct CDR3 sequences, under 30% of them present only once. Sequencing used blood. These receptor sequences come from a woman older than 75 in good health. Both conserved end residues are part of each CDR3. A D gene is named only where the DNA matches it firmly. Clone size is stated in some rows and not others, as once, few, many or a class when expanded.

cdr3_length: 15
v_call: TRBV4-1
clone_size: once
d_call: TRBD2
j_call: TRBJ2-5
cdr3_nt: TGCGCCAGCAGCCACGCTAGCGGGCTTCAAGAGACCCAGTACTTC
cdr3_aa: CASSHASGLQETQYF

cdr3_length: 15
v_call: TRBV20-1
clone_size: NA
d_call: TRBD1
j_call: TRBJ2-5
cdr3_nt: TGCAGTGCTTACACCTCCGGGACAGGGACGGGGGCCCAGTACTTC
cdr3_aa: CSAYTSGTGTGAQYF

cdr3_length: 15
v_call: TRBV27
clone_size: NA
d_call: NA
j_call: TRBJ1-1
cdr3_nt: TGTGCCAGCAGTTCCAGGGTCAAGGATAACACTGAAGCTTTCTTT
cdr3_aa: CASSSRVKDNTEAFF

cdr3_length: 15
v_call: TRBV20-1
clone_size: NA
d_call: NA
j_call: TRBJ2-2
cdr3_nt: TGCAGTGCTAGTTTCGGGGGGCAGGACACCGGGGAGCTGTTTTTT
cdr3_aa: CSASFGGQDTGELFF

cdr3_length: 15
v_call: TRBV2
clone_size: few
d_call: NA
j_call: TRBJ1-6
cdr3_nt: TGTGCCAGCAGTGAAAGGCAGGGATTGGTTTCACCCCTCCACTTT
cdr3_aa: CASSERQGLVSPLHF

cdr3_length: 14
v_call: TRBV6-2/TRBV6-3
clone_size: many
d_call: NA
j_call: TRBJ1-5
cdr3_nt: TGTGCCAGCAGTTCCATTTATAGCAATCAGCCCCAGCATTTT
cdr3_aa: CASSSIYSNQPQHF

cdr3_length: 15
v_call: TRBV12-3/TRBV12-4
clone_size: many
d_call: TRBD1
j_call: TRBJ1-6
cdr3_nt: TGTGCCAGCAGTGCGGGACAGCAGTATAATTCACCCCTCCACTTT
cdr3_aa: CASSAGQQYNSPLHF

cdr3_length: 19
v_call: TRBV5-5
clone_size: NA
d_call: NA
j_call: TRBJ2-7
cdr3_nt: TGTGCCAGCAGCTTGGCCGGAGGGGTTGGAGGTTCCACCTACAATGAGCAGTACTTC
cdr3_aa: CASSLAGGVGGSTYNEQYF

cdr3_length: 15
v_call: TRBV4-3
clone_size: many
d_call: TRBD1
j_call: TRBJ2-1
cdr3_nt: TGCGCCAGCAGCCAAGGGACAGGGAACTACAATGAGCAGTTCTTC
cdr3_aa: CASSQGTGNYNEQFF

cdr3_length: 14
v_call: TRBV29-1
clone_size: NA
d_call: NA
j_call: TRBJ2-7
cdr3_nt: TGCAGCGTTGGCCTAAAGCACGCACGATTCGAGCAGTACTTC
cdr3_aa: CSVGLKHARFEQYF

cdr3_length: 17
v_call: TRBV5-1
clone_size: NA
d_call: NA
j_call: TRBJ2-2
cdr3_nt: TGCGCCAGCAGCTTGGTGGGATCGGGGGCGAACACCGGGGAGCTGTTTTTT
cdr3_aa: CASSLVGSGANTGELFF

cdr3_length: 15
v_call: TRBV7-2
clone_size: NA
d_call: TRBD1
j_call: TRBJ2-5
cdr3_nt: TGTGCCAGCAGTCCCCGGGACAGAGCCCAAGAGACCCAGTACTTC
cdr3_aa: CASSPRDRAQETQYF

cdr3_length: 12
v_call: TRBV29-1
clone_size: once
d_call: TRBD1
j_call: TRBJ1-1
cdr3_nt: TGCAGCGGGGGACAGAGCTGCACTGAAGCTTTCTTT
cdr3_aa: CSGGQSCTEAFF

cdr3_length: 12
v_call: TRBV9
clone_size: NA
d_call: NA
j_call: TRBJ2-2
cdr3_nt: TGTGCCAGCAGCGTAGCGAACGGGGAGCTGTTTTTT
cdr3_aa: CASSVANGELFF

cdr3_length: 13
v_call: TRBV20-1
clone_size: many
d_call: TRBD2
j_call: TRBJ2-3
cdr3_nt: TGCAGTGCTAGAAGGGACTATTCAGATACGCAGTATTTT
cdr3_aa: CSARRDYSDTQYF

cdr3_length: 13
v_call: TRBV7-9
clone_size: NA
d_call: NA
j_call: TRBJ1-1
cdr3_nt: TGTGCCAGCAGCCAGGAGGCGAACACTGAAGCTTTCTTT
cdr3_aa: CASSQEANTEAFF

cdr3_length: 13
v_call: TRBV6-6
clone_size: many
d_call: TRBD1
j_call: TRBJ1-4
cdr3_nt: TGTGCCAGCAGAGGGGACAGCGGTGAAAAACTGTTTTTT
cdr3_aa: CASRGDSGEKLFF

cdr3_length: 14
v_call: TRBV28
clone_size: NA
d_call: TRBD2
j_call: TRBJ2-1
cdr3_nt: TGTGCCAGCAGGAGCGGGGGGGTCAGCGATGAGCAGTTCTTC
cdr3_aa: CASRSGGVSDEQFF

cdr3_length: 15
v_call: TRBV7-2
clone_size: many
d_call: TRBD1
j_call: TRBJ2-3
cdr3_nt: TGTGCCAGCAGCACCCCCGGACAGGGTACGGATACGCAGTATTTT
cdr3_aa: CASSTPGQGTDTQYF

cdr3_length: 12
v_call: TRBV9
clone_size: NA
d_call: NA
j_call: TRBJ1-2
cdr3_nt: TGTGCCAGCAGCGAAGAGGTAGCTGGCTACACCTTC
cdr3_aa: CASSEEVAGYTF

cdr3_length: 15
v_call: TRBV5-1
clone_size: many
d_call: NA
j_call: TRBJ2-1
cdr3_nt: TGCGCCAGCAGCTTGGGGCAGGGGCATTACAATGAGCAGTTCTTC
cdr3_aa: CASSLGQGHYNEQFF

cdr3_length: 13
v_call: TRBV7-2
clone_size: NA
d_call: NA
j_call: TRBJ1-1
cdr3_nt: TGTGCCAGCAGCTCGGCGGGGAACACTGAAGCTTTCTTT
cdr3_aa: CASSSAGNTEAFF

cdr3_length: 14
v_call: TRBV3-1
clone_size: many
d_call: NA
j_call: TRBJ1-1
cdr3_nt: TGTGCCAGCAGCCAAGTAGGAGGGACCACTGAAGCTTTCTTT
cdr3_aa: CASSQVGGTTEAFF

cdr3_length: 14
v_call: TRBV12-3/TRBV12-4
clone_size: many
d_call: TRBD1
j_call: TRBJ1-1
cdr3_nt: TGTGCCAGCAGTCCCGGCGGGGGACAGACTGAAGCTTTCTTT
cdr3_aa: CASSPGGGQTEAFF

cdr3_length: 18
v_call: TRBV27
clone_size: NA
d_call: TRBD1
j_call: TRBJ1-4
cdr3_nt: TGTGCCAGCAGTTTATCCGGGTGGGGGACAGGGGGCGTTGAAAAACTGTTTTTT
cdr3_aa: CASSLSGWGTGGVEKLFF

cdr3_length: 19
v_call: TRBV5-1
clone_size: NA
d_call: TRBD2
j_call: TRBJ2-1
cdr3_nt: TGCGCCAGCAAAGAGACAGGGGGACTAGCGGGAGAGATTCACAATGAGCAGTTCTTC
cdr3_aa: CASKETGGLAGEIHNEQFF

cdr3_length: 13
v_call: TRBV5-1
clone_size: NA
d_call: NA
j_call: TRBJ2-5
cdr3_nt: TGCGCCAGCAGCCTAGGATTACAAGGGACCCAGTACTTC
cdr3_aa: CASSLGLQGTQYF

cdr3_length: 14
v_call: TRBV9
clone_size: NA
d_call: NA
j_call: TRBJ2-7
cdr3_nt: TGTGCCAGCAGCGCACACGACAGTTACAATGAGCAGTACTTC
cdr3_aa: CASSAHDSYNEQYF

cdr3_length: 13
v_call: TRBV25-1
clone_size: many
d_call: NA
j_call: TRBJ2-1
cdr3_nt: TGTGCCAGCAGCGCCCCGGGATACAATGAGCAGTTCTTC
cdr3_aa: CASSAPGYNEQFF

cdr3_length: 16
v_call: TRBV7-9
clone_size: NA
d_call: NA
j_call: TRBJ1-1
cdr3_nt: TGTGCCAGCAGCTTTGAAAGATCAATGGGGGGCACTGAAGCTTTCTTT
cdr3_aa: CASSFERSMGGTEAFF

cdr3_length: 16
v_call: TRBV5-1
clone_size: many
d_call: NA
j_call: TRBJ1-4
cdr3_nt: TGCGCCAGCAGCTTTATGAATAGCGCAACTAATGAAAAACTGTTTTTT
cdr3_aa: CASSFMNSATNEKLFF

cdr3_length: 15
v_call: TRBV6-6
clone_size: NA
d_call: TRBD1
j_call: TRBJ1-5
cdr3_nt: TGTGCCAGCAGGATAAACAGGGGTGAAAATCAGCCCCAGCATTTT
cdr3_aa: CASRINRGENQPQHF

cdr3_length: 13
v_call: TRBV10-2
clone_size: NA
d_call: NA
j_call: TRBJ2-2
cdr3_nt: TGCGCCAGCAGGGGCCTAGGGGTCGGGGAGCTGTTTTTT
cdr3_aa: CASRGLGVGELFF

cdr3_length: 18
v_call: TRBV27
clone_size: many
d_call: TRBD1
j_call: TRBJ2-6
cdr3_nt: TGTGCCAGCAGTTTAAGGGGACAGGGCCTTACTGGGGCCAACGTCCTGACTTTC
cdr3_aa: CASSLRGQGLTGANVLTF

cdr3_length: 13
v_call: TRBV4-3
clone_size: many
d_call: NA
j_call: TRBJ1-5
cdr3_nt: TGCGCCAGCAGCCAATCCTGGAATCAGCCCCAGCATTTT
cdr3_aa: CASSQSWNQPQHF

cdr3_length: 15
v_call: TRBV20-1
clone_size: many
d_call: NA
j_call: TRBJ2-4
cdr3_nt: TGCAGTGCTCACCCACCGGGACGGTGGAAAAACATTCAGTACTTC
cdr3_aa: CSAHPPGRWKNIQYF

cdr3_length: 16
v_call: TRBV24-1
clone_size: NA
d_call: TRBD1
j_call: TRBJ2-7
cdr3_nt: TGTGCCACCAGTGATTCCCAGGACAGGGCTCGCTACGAGCAGTACTTC
cdr3_aa: CATSDSQDRARYEQYF

cdr3_length: 19
v_call: TRBV3-1
clone_size: few
d_call: NA
j_call: TRBJ2-7
cdr3_nt: TGTGCCAGCAGCCGGGCCCAATGTAACAGGGCCCTTAGCTCCTACGAGCAGTACTTC
cdr3_aa: CASSRAQCNRALSSYEQYF

cdr3_length: 15
v_call: TRBV21-1
clone_size: NA
d_call: NA
j_call: TRBJ2-7
cdr3_nt: TGTGCCAGCGGCCCTAGCGGGGGCGATTCCTACGAGCAGTACTTC
cdr3_aa: CASGPSGGDSYEQYF